Listed below are T cell receptor beta chains from one sample, sequenced in a study of PD-1 blockade in mismatch repair-deficient tumors. TCRdb keeps only in-frame clones here, not all; method: immunoSEQ multiplex PCR. The sample shows about 49,000 clones, 77% of them seen only once. Specimen: PBMCs, collected before pembrolizumab treatment. All receptors derive from an adult with mismatch repair-deficient cancer. Both conserved end residues are part of each CDR3. Each record gives: D gene, clone size, J gene, CDR3 length, V gene, CDR3 DNA, CDR3 protein. The D gene is left open where the match is weak. Clone size is shown for a subset of rows, as once, few, many or a class of expanded clone.

. . TRBJ2-1 15 TRBV5-4 TGTGCCAGCAGCCAAGGAGGCTATTCCTACAATGAGCAGTTCTTC CASSQGGYSYNEQFF
. . TRBJ2-5 13 TRBV5-4 TGTGCCAGCAGCTTGGATGGCCGAGAGACCCAGTACTTC CASSLDGRETQYF
TRBD2 . TRBJ2-5 14 TRBV9 TGTGCCAGCAGCGCACTAGCGCACCAAGAGACCCAGTACTTC CASSALAHQETQYF
. . TRBJ2-3 14 TRBV5-4 TGTGCCAGCAGCTTGAAGGGGATGGCAGATACGCAGTATTTT CASSLKGMADTQYF
. . TRBJ1-2 17 TRBV28 TGTGCCAGCAGTTTAGGTCAGAAAAAGTTAGCTAACTATGGCTACACCTTC CASSLGQKKLANYGYTF
TRBD2 once TRBJ2-1 14 TRBV4-2 TGTGCCAGCAGCCCGGGACTAGCTAGCAATGAGCAGTTCTTC CASSPGLASNEQFF
TRBD1 once TRBJ2-3 16 TRBV5-6 TGTGCCAGCAGCTTGGTGGGACAGGGGGAGGCAGATACGCAGTATTTT CASSLVGQGEADTQYF
. . TRBJ2-5 13 TRBV18 TGTGCCAGCTCACCATCCTTTCAAGAGACCCAGTACTTC CASSPSFQETQYF
TRBD2 . TRBJ2-7 15 TRBV6-5 TGTGCCAGCACCAAACCGGGGGGATCCCCTAAGGAGCAGTACTTC CASTKPGGSPKEQYF
TRBD2 . TRBJ2-1 17 TRBV29-1 TGCAGCGTGACCGGGACTAGCGGGAGATCGTCCTACAATGAGCAGTTCTTC CSVTGTSGRSSYNEQFF
. . TRBJ2-2 15 TRBV11-1 TGTGCCAGCAGCTTAGACCAGTCGACCACCGGGGAGCTGTTTTTT CASSLDQSTTGELFF
TRBD1 . TRBJ2-7 16 TRBV5-1 TGCGCCAGCAGCTCCCAACCCGGGACAGGGTATTACGAGCAGTACTTC CASSSQPGTGYYEQYF
TRBD2 . TRBJ2-5 16 TRBV5-4 TGTGCCAGCAGCCTAGCGGGTATCCATCTCCAAGAGACCCAGTACTTC CASSLAGIHLQETQYF
. . TRBJ1-3 13 TRBV14 TGTGCCAGCAGCAACACAGGTGGAAACACCATATATTTT CASSNTGGNTIYF
TRBD2 . TRBJ2-1 17 TRBV19 TGTGCCAGTAGTAGCCAGGGGACTAGCGGGAACTACAATGAGCAGTTCTTC CASSSQGTSGNYNEQFF
. . TRBJ1-1 13 TRBV10-3 TGTGCCGCCCAAGGGAATACGAACACTGAAGCTTTCTTT CAAQGNTNTEAFF
TRBD1 . TRBJ1-1 16 TRBV6-6 TGTGCCAGCAGTTACCTCCGGGGACAGGGGAACACTGAAGCTTTCTTT CASSYLRGQGNTEAFF
. . TRBJ2-7 17 TRBV4-1 TGCGCCAGCAGCCAAGAACCCTCCCCCAACTCCTTCTACGAGCAGTACTTC CASSQEPSPNSFYEQYF
TRBD2 . TRBJ2-1 14 TRBV7-9 TGTGCCAGCAGCTCCGGGCGGGAGATTATTGAGCAGTTCTTC CASSSGREIIEQFF
TRBD1 . TRBJ1-1 16 TRBV7-9 TGTGCCAGCCGTAGGGACAGGGGGCTTCAGGGCACTGAAGCTTTCTTT CASRRDRGLQGTEAFF
. . TRBJ2-5 12 TRBV19 TGTGCCAGTAGCGGGTTTCAAGAGACCCAGTACTTC CASSGFQETQYF
. . TRBJ1-1 14 TRBV19 TGTGCCAGTAGTATAGCAGGGGCGAACACTGAAGCTTTCTTT CASSIAGANTEAFF
. . TRBJ2-7 13 TRBV27 TGTGCCAGCAGTTTATCCCTCAGGAACGAGCAGTACTTC CASSLSLRNEQYF
. . TRBJ1-2 11 TRBV29-1 TGCAGCGTTGGAGAACCCGGGGGCTACACCTTC CSVGEPGGYTF
TRBD2 . TRBJ2-1 16 TRBV4-1 TGCGCCAGCAGCCACCAACTAGCGGGGGGGCTGAATGAGCAGTTCTTC CASSHQLAGGLNEQFF
. . TRBJ2-7 13 TRBV5-1 TGCGCCAGCAGCTTGGGATCGAGCGAGGAGCAGTACTTC CASSLGSSEEQYF
. few TRBJ2-2 14 TRBV9 TGTGCCAGCAGCAAAGGGCTTGAGGTCGGGGAGCTGTTTTTT CASSKGLEVGELFF
TRBD2 . TRBJ2-1 16 TRBV4-2 TGTGCCAGCAGCCAAGAGGGACTAGCGGACTACAATGAGCAGTTCTTC CASSQEGLADYNEQFF
TRBD2 . TRBJ2-7 15 TRBV6-5 TGTGCCAGCAGTTACTCGGGGGGGAGGAGGTACGAGCAGTACTTC CASSYSGGRRYEQYF
TRBD1 . TRBJ2-6 17 TRBV4-1 TGCGCCAGCAGCCCCCGGGACAGGGGGGGCGGGGCCAACGTCCTGACTTTC CASSPRDRGGGANVLTF
. medium-sized TRBJ1-4 14 TRBV19 TGTGCCAGTAGTATACGGTGGATTGGCGAAAAACTGTTTTTT CASSIRWIGEKLFF
TRBD2 few TRBJ2-1 13 TRBV10-1 TGCGCCAGCAGCACAGCGGGAGGGGATGAGCAGTTCTTC CASSTAGGDEQFF
. . TRBJ1-1 13 TRBV28 TGTGCCAGCAGTAGAGGACAAAACACTGAAGCTTTCTTT CASSRGQNTEAFF